This T cell receptor beta chain was obtained from a study of T-cell reconstitution after alpha-beta-depleted transplantation in children. The study's findings and limits: At one year after transplant, newly produced T cells mostly accounted for T-cell counts and diversity.

As it was prepared, the TCRbeta library received unique molecular identifiers. TCRdb analysed the PCR reads with MiXCR anew, one entry per CDR3 protein. The table has about 460,000 distinct CDR3 sequences, about 11% seen once. This clonotype was observed at least ten times. What it recognizes is unknown. Germline values: CDR1 MGHRA, CDR2 YSYEKL. With V trimmed by 0 bases and J by 7 bases, 7 bases remained unmatched. The CDR3 sequence is 16 residues long. The receptor's source is a child aged 2-15 years with inherited bone marrow failure, due to receive a stem cell transplant. Source: PBMCs, taken before TCRalphabeta/CD19-depleted stem cell transplant. The rearrangement uses TRBV4-1 and TRBJ2-1, with 9 positions matching TRBD2. CDR3 loop: CASSQEGGRAGNEQFF. CDR3 DNA: TGCGCCAGCAGCCAAGAGGGCGGGAGGGCCGGTAATGAGCAGTTCTTC.